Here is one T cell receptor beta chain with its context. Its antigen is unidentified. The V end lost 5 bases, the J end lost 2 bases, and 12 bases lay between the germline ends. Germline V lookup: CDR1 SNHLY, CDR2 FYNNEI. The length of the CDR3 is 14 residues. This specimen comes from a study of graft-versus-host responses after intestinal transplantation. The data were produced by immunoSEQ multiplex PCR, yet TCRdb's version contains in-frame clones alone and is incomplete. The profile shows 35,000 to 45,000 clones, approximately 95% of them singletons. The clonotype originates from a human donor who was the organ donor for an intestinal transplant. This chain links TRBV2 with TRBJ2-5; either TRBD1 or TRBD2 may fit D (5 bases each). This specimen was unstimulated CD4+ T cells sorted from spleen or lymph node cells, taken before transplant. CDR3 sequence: CASSRGAGQETQYF. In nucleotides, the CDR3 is TGTGCCAGCAGTCGGGGTGCAGGGCAAGAGACCCAGTACTTC.